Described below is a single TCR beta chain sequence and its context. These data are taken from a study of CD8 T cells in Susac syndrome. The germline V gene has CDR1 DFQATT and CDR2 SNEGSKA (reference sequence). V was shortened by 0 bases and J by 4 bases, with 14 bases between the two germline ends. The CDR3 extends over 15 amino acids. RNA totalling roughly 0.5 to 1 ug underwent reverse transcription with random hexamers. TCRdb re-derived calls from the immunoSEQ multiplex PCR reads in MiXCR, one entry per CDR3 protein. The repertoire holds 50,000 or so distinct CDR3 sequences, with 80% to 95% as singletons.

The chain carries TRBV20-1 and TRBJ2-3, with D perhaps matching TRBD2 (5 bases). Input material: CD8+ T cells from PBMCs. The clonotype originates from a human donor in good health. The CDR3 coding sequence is TGCAGTGCTAGAGATGCTGGACTTGTATCAGATACGCAGTATTTT. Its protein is CSARDAGLVSDTQYF.